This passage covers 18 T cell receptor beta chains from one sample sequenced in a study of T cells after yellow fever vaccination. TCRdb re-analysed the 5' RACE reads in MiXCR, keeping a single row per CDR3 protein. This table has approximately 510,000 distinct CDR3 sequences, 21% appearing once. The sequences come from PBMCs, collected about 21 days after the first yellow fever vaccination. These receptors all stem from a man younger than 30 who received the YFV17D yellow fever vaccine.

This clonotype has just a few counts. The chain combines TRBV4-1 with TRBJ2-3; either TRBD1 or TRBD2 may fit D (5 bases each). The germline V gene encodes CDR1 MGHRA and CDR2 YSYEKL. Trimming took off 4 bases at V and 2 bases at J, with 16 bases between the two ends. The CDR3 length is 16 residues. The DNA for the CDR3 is TGCGCCAGCAGCCCCTACCCCGGGGCGACCACAGATACGCAGTATTTT. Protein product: CASSPYPGATTDTQYF.

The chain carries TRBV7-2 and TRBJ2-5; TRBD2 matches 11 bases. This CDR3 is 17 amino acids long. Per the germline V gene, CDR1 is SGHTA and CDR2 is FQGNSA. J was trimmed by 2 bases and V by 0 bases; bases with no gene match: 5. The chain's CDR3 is CASSLALAGGIQETQYF. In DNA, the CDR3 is TGTGCCAGCAGCTTAGCTCTAGCGGGGGGAATACAAGAGACCCAGTACTTC.

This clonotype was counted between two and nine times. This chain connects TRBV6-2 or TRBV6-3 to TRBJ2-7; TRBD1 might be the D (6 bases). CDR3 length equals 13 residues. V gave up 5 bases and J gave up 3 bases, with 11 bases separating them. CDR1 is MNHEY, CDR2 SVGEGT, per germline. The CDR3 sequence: CASSRGHHYEQYF. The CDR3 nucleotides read TGTGCCAGCAGTCGGGGACACCACTACGAGCAGTACTTC.

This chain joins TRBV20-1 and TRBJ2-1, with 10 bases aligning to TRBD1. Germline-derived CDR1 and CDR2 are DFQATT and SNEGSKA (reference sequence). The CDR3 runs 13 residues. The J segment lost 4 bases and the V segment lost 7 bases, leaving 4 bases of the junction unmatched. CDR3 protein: CSVGQGRYNEQFF. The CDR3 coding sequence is TGCAGTGTGGGACAGGGGCGATACAATGAGCAGTTCTTC.

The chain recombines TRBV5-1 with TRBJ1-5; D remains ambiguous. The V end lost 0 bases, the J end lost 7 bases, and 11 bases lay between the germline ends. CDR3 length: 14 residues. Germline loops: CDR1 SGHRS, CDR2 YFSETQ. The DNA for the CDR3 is TGCGCCAGCAGCTTGGCCGGGGAGGGCCAGCCCCAGCATTTT. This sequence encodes CASSLAGEGQPQHF.

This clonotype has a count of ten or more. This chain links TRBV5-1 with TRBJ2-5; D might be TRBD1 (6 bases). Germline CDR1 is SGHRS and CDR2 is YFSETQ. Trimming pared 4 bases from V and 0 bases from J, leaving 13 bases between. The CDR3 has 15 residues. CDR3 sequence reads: CASSQGGQYQETQYF. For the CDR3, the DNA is TGCGCCAGCAGCCAGGGCGGACAGTACCAAGAGACCCAGTACTTC.

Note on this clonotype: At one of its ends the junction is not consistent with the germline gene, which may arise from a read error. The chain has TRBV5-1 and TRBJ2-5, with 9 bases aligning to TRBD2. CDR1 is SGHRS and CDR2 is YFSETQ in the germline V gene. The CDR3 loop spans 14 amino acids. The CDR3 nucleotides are TGCGACAGCGCTAGCGGGACCCCCCAAGAGACCCAGTACTTC. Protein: CDSASGTPQETQYF.

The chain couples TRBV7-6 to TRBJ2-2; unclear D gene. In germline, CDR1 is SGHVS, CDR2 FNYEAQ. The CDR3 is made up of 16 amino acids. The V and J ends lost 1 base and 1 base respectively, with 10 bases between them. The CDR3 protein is CASSLGLRKNTGELFF. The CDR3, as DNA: TGTGCCAGCAGCTTAGGGCTGCGAAAGAACACCGGGGAGCTGTTTTTT.

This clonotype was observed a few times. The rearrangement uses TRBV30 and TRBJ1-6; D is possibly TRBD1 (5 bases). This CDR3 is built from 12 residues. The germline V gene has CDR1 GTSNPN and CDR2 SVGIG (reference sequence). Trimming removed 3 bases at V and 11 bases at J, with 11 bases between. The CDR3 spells CAWSPGRAPLHF. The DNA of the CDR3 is TGTGCCTGGAGCCCGGGACGCGCACCCCTCCACTTT.

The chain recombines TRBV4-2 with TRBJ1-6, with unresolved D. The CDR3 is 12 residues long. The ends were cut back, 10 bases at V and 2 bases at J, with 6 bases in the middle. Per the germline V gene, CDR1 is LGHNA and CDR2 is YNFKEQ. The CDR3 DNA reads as TGTGCCACCGGGGCCTATAATTCACCCCTCCACTTT. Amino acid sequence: CATGAYNSPLHF.

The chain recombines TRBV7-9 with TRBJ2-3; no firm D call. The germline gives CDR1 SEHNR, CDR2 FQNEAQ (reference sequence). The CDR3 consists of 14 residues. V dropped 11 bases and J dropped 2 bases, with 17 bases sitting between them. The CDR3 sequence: CAGRPDSNTDTQYF. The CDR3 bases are TGTGCCGGGCGTCCTGACTCTAACACAGATACGCAGTATTTT.

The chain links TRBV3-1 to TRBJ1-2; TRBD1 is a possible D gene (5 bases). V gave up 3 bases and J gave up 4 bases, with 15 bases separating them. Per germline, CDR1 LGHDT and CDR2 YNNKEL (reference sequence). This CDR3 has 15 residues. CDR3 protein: CASSQAVDSFYGYTF. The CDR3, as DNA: TGTGCCAGCAGCCAGGCCGTCGACAGTTTCTATGGCTACACCTTC.

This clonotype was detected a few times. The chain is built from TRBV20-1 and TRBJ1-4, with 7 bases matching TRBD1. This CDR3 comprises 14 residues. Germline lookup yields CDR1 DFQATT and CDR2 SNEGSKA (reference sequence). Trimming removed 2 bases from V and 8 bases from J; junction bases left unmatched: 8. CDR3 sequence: CSARSSGTEEKLFF. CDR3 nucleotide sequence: TGCAGTGCTAGAAGCTCCGGGACAGAGGAAAAACTGTTTTTT.

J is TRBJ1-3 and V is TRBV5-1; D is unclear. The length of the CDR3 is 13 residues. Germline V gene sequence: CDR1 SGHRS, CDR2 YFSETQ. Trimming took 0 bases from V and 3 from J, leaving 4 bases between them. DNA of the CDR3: TGCGCCAGCAGCTTGGATTTTGGAAACACCATATATTTT. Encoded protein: CASSLDFGNTIYF.

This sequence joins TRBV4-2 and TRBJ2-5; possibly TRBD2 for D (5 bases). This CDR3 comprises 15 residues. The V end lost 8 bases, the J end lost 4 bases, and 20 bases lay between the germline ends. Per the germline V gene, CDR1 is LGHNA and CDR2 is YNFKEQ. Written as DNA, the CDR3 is TGTGCCAGCTCTCTAGTAACGGGGTCCAGAGAGACCCAGTACTTC. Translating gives CASSLVTGSRETQYF.

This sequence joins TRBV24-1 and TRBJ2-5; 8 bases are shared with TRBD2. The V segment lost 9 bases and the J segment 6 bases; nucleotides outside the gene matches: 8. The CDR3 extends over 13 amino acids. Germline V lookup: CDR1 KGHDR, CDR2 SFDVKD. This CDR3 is CATSGGRGQTQYF. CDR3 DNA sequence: TGTGCCACCTCGGGAGGGAGAGGTCAGACCCAGTACTTC.

The CDR3 bases are TGTGCCAGCAGCGCCGGCGTGGACAGGGAGTATGAGCAGTTCTTC. The encoded protein is CASSAGVDREYEQFF. The chain recombines TRBV3-1 with TRBJ2-1; 8 bases are shared with TRBD1. There are 15 residues in the CDR3. Germline loops: CDR1 LGHDT, CDR2 YNNKEL (reference sequence). The J segment lost 8 bases and the V segment lost 5 bases, leaving 11 bases of the junction unmatched.

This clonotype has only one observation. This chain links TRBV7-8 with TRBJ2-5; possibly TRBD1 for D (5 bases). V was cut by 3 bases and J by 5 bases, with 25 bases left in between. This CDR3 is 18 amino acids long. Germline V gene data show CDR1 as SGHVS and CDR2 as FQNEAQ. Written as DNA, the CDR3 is TGTGCCAGCAGCTTTGGGGCATGGGTGGGAACGCGAAGGGAGACCCAGTACTTC. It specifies CASSFGAWVGTRRETQYF. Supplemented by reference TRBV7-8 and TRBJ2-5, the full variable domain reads GAGVSQSPRYKVAKRGQDVALRCDPISGHVSLFWYQQALGQGPEFLTYFQNEAQLDKSGLPSDRFFAERPEGSVSTLKIQRTQQEDSAVYLCASSFGAWVGTRRETQYFGPGTRLLVL.